What follows are 27 T cell receptor beta chains derived from one specimen sequenced in a study of tissue T cells after allogeneic stem cell transplantation. Profiled with immunoSEQ multiplex PCR; TCRdb holds only in-frame clones, not every one. The table lists several thousand clones, approximately 74% of them singletons. Enrolled prospectively were adult allogeneic hematopoietic cell transplant recipients whose graft-versus-host disease was steroid-refractory. Here the sequenced sample was left colon tissue, taken at autopsy. All receptors derive from a male patient older than 55 with steroid-refractory graft-versus-host disease after an allogeneic stem cell transplant. Some T cells may have originated in the graft donor.

The rearrangement uses TRBV20-1 and TRBJ1-1; D possibly corresponds to TRBD1 (6 bases). Trimming removed 3 bases from V and 1 base from J, with 24 bases in between. The germline V gene has CDR1 DFQATT and CDR2 SNEGSKA (reference sequence). The CDR3 runs to 18 residues. The CDR3 nucleotides are TGCAGTGCTAGTAGGTTTCGGGCAGGGGTTCGGTGGAACACTGAAGCTTTCTTT. Protein sequence: CSASRFRAGVRWNTEAFF.

This chain connects TRBV7-2 to TRBJ1-2, with D maybe TRBD1 (6 bases). The CDR3 consists of 14 residues. V shed 5 bases and J shed 3 bases, with 13 bases lying between them. Per the germline V gene, CDR1 is SGHTA and CDR2 is FQGNSA. The DNA for the CDR3 is TGTGCCAGCAGCGTACCGGGGGGCGACTATGGCTACACCTTC. Translation: CASSVPGGDYGYTF.

V usage is TRBV7-8 and J usage is TRBJ1-3; D may be TRBD1 (5 bases). Germline V lookup: CDR1 SGHVS, CDR2 FQNEAQ. Trimming stripped 11 bases from V and 0 bases from J, with 11 bases between. The CDR3 has 13 residues. The CDR3 protein is CAGMGPSGNTIYF. In nucleotides, the CDR3 is TGTGCCGGAATGGGACCCTCTGGAAACACCATATATTTT.

This clone turned up a few times. CDR3: CASSVQGGTGELFF. DNA for the CDR3: TGTGCCAGCAGTGTCCAGGGTGGCACCGGGGAGCTGTTTTTT. The chain recombines TRBV2 with TRBJ2-2; a weak D match, TRBD1 (5 bases). The germline V gene encodes CDR1 SNHLY and CDR2 FYNNEI. The CDR3 contains 14 residues. V was cut by 4 bases and J by 4 bases, with 10 bases left in between.

In its sample, this clone was seen a few times. The CDR3 protein is CASSLVRDRVLGSPLHF. The CDR3 DNA is TGTGCCAGCAGCTTAGTGAGGGACAGGGTGCTTGGTTCACCCCTCCACTTT. V gene TRBV7-2 combines with J gene TRBJ1-6; 9 positions match TRBD1. From germline, CDR1 is SGHTA and CDR2 FQGNSA. This CDR3 has 17 amino acids. V lost 1 base and J lost 9; bases outside the gene matches: 10.

This clone was seen more than once but under ten times. The chain recombines TRBV9 with TRBJ2-2; 8 positions match TRBD2. V lost 5 bases to trimming and J lost 6 bases; unmatched junction nucleotides: 3. Germline lookup yields CDR1 SGDLS and CDR2 YYNGEE. This CDR3 contains 13 residues. DNA for the CDR3: TGTGCCAGCAGACTAGCGGATGCCGGGGAGCTGTTTTTT. Its translation is CASRLADAGELFF.

The chain uses TRBV6-2 or TRBV6-3 and TRBJ1-1, with 9 bases that match TRBD1. The trim removed 6 bases at V and 4 bases at J, leaving 3 bases unmatched. From germline, CDR1 is MNHEY and CDR2 SVGEGT. This CDR3 spans 13 amino acids. CDR3 sequence: CASSRQGGTEAFF. CDR3 DNA: TGTGCCAGCAGCCGACAGGGGGGCACTGAAGCTTTCTTT.

The J gene is TRBJ1-1, the V gene TRBV7-2; the D is unclear. This CDR3 region has 14 residues. The germline V gene has CDR1 SGHTA and CDR2 FQGNSA. Trimming cost V 4 bases and J 6 bases, with 15 bases left between them. This chain's CDR3 is CASSSDFVRPEAFF. DNA for the CDR3: TGTGCCAGCAGCTCCGATTTCGTGCGACCTGAAGCTTTCTTT.

V gene TRBV6-5 combines with J gene TRBJ1-6; tentatively, D is TRBD1 (6 bases). In germline, CDR1 is MNHEY, CDR2 SVGAGI. This CDR3 contains 13 residues. In nucleotides, the CDR3 is TGTGCTACCAAGGGGGGTGCCAATTCACCCCTCCACTTT. Amino acid sequence: CATKGGANSPLHF.

The V gene is TRBV5-1, the J gene TRBJ2-2, with TRBD1 matching over 8 bases. Germline-derived CDR1 and CDR2 are SGHRS and YFSETQ. This CDR3 region has 15 residues. V was clipped by 4 bases and J by 2 bases; unmatched bases: 4. The CDR3 spells CASSRTGRNTGELFF. DNA for the CDR3: TGCGCCAGCAGCCGGACAGGGAGAAACACCGGGGAGCTGTTTTTT.

This clone was counted between two and nine times. This chain links TRBV7-9 with TRBJ1-1, with D perhaps matching TRBD1 (5 bases). The CDR3 totals 15 residues. The V end was cut by 2 bases, the J end by 0 bases, with 10 bases between. Germline CDR1 SEHNR, CDR2 FQNEAQ (reference sequence). CDR3 sequence: CASSLRPTVNTEAFF. CDR3 nucleotides: TGTGCCAGCAGCTTAAGGCCGACAGTGAACACTGAAGCTTTCTTT.

Relative to its sample, this clone is large (0.1 to 1%). The chain is built from TRBV2 and TRBJ1-2; D not resolved. Trimming took off 3 bases at V and 4 bases at J, with 12 bases between the two ends. Germline assignment: CDR1 SNHLY and CDR2 FYNNEI. The CDR3 runs 14 residues. The CDR3 loop reads CASSEGSKSYGYTF. The CDR3 nucleotides read TGTGCCAGCAGTGAGGGCAGCAAAAGCTATGGCTACACCTTC.

The chain recombines TRBV15 with TRBJ1-1; D unresolved. V lost 4 bases and J lost 0, with 0 bases in between. CDR3 size: 11 residues. In germline, CDR1 is LNHNV, CDR2 YYDKDF (reference sequence). In nucleotides, the CDR3 is TGTGCCACCAGCATGAACACTGAAGCTTTCTTT. Its protein is CATSMNTEAFF. The full variable domain, in which reference TRBV15 and TRBJ1-1 provide the parts outside the CDR3, is DAMVIQNPRYQVTQFGKPVTLSCSQTLNHNVMYWYQQKSSQAPKLLFHYYDKDFNNEADTPDNFQSRRPNTSFCFLDIRSPGLGDTAMYLCATSMNTEAFFGQGTRLTVV.

This clone was observed a few times. The chain couples TRBV5-5 to TRBJ1-2; a possible D gene is TRBD1 (6 bases). This CDR3 has 13 amino acids. With 4 bases removed from V and 5 bases from J, the gap between germline ends came to 12 bases. Germline CDR1 SGHKS, CDR2 YYEKEE (reference sequence). CDR3 nucleotide sequence: TGTGCCAGCAGCCTCAGACAGGTTTATGGCTACACCTTC. Translation gives CASSLRQVYGYTF.

The chain is built from TRBV4-2 and TRBJ2-7; 13 bases are a match to TRBD2. Trimming cost V 4 bases and J 12 bases; bases outside gene matches: 6. Germline V CDR1 and CDR2: LGHNA, YNFKEQ. The CDR3 has 13 amino acids. In nucleotides, the CDR3 is TGTGCCAGCAGCCCCGGGACTAGCGGGGAGAGGTACTTC. This gives the protein CASSPGTSGERYF.

With respect to this clone: At one boundary the junction diverges from the germline segment, which might be a read error. The chain couples TRBV9 to TRBJ1-2; D gene uncertain. CDR1 is SGDLS and CDR2 is YYNGEE in the germline V gene. The CDR3 length is 14 residues. The CDR3 protein is CASTVIGGDYGYTF. CDR3 coding DNA: TGTGCCAGCACCGTAATTGGTGGGGACTATGGCTACACCTTC.

This sequence joins TRBV4-1 and TRBJ1-2; 7 nucleotides align to TRBD1. With V trimmed by 3 bases and J by 8 bases, 9 bases remained unmatched. Germline V gene lookup returns CDR1 MGHRA and CDR2 YSYEKL. CDR3 size: 14 residues. CDR3 residues: CASSHPGGTRGYTF. CDR3 DNA sequence: TGCGCCAGCAGCCACCCAGGGGGAACGAGGGGCTACACCTTC.

The CDR3 spells CASSLRLDTQYF. The CDR3 nucleotides are TGTGCCAGCAGCTTACGGTTAGATACGCAGTATTTT. The V and J genes are TRBV7-2 and TRBJ2-3; D gene unclear. Trimming pared 2 bases from V and 5 bases from J, leaving 5 bases between. The CDR3 is 12 amino acids. Germline loops: CDR1 SGHTA, CDR2 FQGNSA.

Comment on this clone: The sample has other DNA sequences that encode this CDR3 too. V and J are TRBV10-1 and TRBJ2-7; either TRBD1 or TRBD2 may fit D (5 bases each). CDR3 length: 15 residues. CDR1 WNHNN and CDR2 SYGVQD come from the germline V gene (reference sequence). V was shortened by 2 bases and J by 0 bases, with 11 bases between the two germline ends. The CDR3 DNA follows: TGCGCCAGCAGTGAGATATCAGGGAGCTCCTACGAGCAGTACTTC. Amino acid sequence: CASSEISGSSYEQYF.

The genes are TRBV14 and TRBJ2-7; no reliable D call. Germline-derived CDR1 and CDR2 are SGHDN and FVKESK. V lost 0 bases and J lost 6, with 9 bases in between. CDR3 length: 13 residues. CDR3 loop: CASSQDPGPEQYF. The CDR3 DNA reads TGTGCCAGCAGCCAAGATCCCGGTCCCGAGCAGTACTTC.

This clone was found a few times. The chain employs TRBV18 and TRBJ2-7; 7 bases are a match to TRBD1. The CDR3 is 13 residues long. Unmatched junction bases numbered 4, after V lost 5 bases and J lost 3 bases. Germline-derived CDR1 and CDR2 are KGHSH and LQKENI. The CDR3 DNA is TGTGCCAGCTCATCGGGACAGATCTACGAGCAGTACTTC. This codes for CASSSGQIYEQYF.

The V call is TRBV5-1, the J call TRBJ1-6; weak D call: TRBD1 (6 bases). Germline CDR1 reads SGHRS; CDR2 reads YFSETQ. V lost 0 bases and J lost 9, with 10 bases in between. The CDR3 runs 14 residues. CDR3 residues: CASSLDRAISPLHF. The CDR3 bases are TGCGCCAGCAGCTTGGACAGGGCGATTTCACCCCTCCACTTT.

This clone has just a few counts. This sequence joins TRBV5-1 and TRBJ1-4; the D gene is possibly TRBD1 (5 bases). Germline assignment: CDR1 SGHRS and CDR2 YFSETQ. This CDR3 comprises 16 residues. Trimming pared 5 bases from V and 0 bases from J, leaving 14 bases between. The CDR3 bases are TGCGCCAGCAGACCGGGACCGTCCGCAACTAATGAAAAACTGTTTTTT. Protein: CASRPGPSATNEKLFF.

The CDR3 spells CASSQDLAGGGSYNEQFF. The DNA for the CDR3 is TGCGCCAGCAGCCAAGACCTAGCGGGGGGTGGCTCCTACAATGAGCAGTTCTTC. V usage is TRBV4-3 and J usage is TRBJ2-1; the match to TRBD2 covers 11 bases. The germline V gene has CDR1 LGHNA and CDR2 YSLEER. The CDR3 spans 18 residues. V shed 0 bases and J 0 bases; nucleotides not matched to a gene: 4.

This clone has more than one count but fewer than ten. The chain has TRBV5-6 and TRBJ2-7; D is unresolved. V was trimmed by 4 bases and J by 6 bases, leaving 23 bases between them. The length of the CDR3 is 16 residues. Germline V lookup: CDR1 SGHDT, CDR2 YYEEEE. Here the CDR3 DNA reads TGTGCCAGCAGCACCAATCTCCGGGCAGGTATTATCGAGCAGTACTTC. It encodes CASSTNLRAGIIEQYF.

This clone showed up just once. J is TRBJ2-1 and V is TRBV7-3; tentative D call: TRBD1 (5 bases). The CDR3 length is 13 residues. Deletions cut 2 bases from V and 8 bases from J, with 10 bases between. Germline V gene sequence: CDR1 SGHTA, CDR2 FQGTGA. The CDR3 nucleotides are TGTGCCAGCAGCTTACGACAGTTTCATGAGCAGTTCTTC. Its protein is CASSLRQFHEQFF.

V and J are TRBV19 and TRBJ1-2, with D possibly TRBD1 on 6 matching bases. The germline V and J ends were trimmed by 5 bases and 8 bases, with 15 bases remaining between them. The CDR3 is 13 residues long. Germline V CDR1 and CDR2: LNHDA, SQIVND (reference sequence). The CDR3 region has the DNA TGTGCCAGTAGTCTAACCACAGGGCTCGGCTACACCTTC. It is translated as CASSLTTGLGYTF.